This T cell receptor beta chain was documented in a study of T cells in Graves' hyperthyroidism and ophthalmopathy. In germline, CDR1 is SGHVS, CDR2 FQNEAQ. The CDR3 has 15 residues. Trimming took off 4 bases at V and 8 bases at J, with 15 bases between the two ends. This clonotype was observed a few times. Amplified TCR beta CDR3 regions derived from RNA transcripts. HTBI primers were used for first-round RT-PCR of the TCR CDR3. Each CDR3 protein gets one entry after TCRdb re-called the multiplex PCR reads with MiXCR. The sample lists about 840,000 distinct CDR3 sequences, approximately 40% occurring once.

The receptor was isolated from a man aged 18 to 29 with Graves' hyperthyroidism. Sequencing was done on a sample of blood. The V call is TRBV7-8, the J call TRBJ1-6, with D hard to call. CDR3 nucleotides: TGTGCCAGCAGCTGGACGGTGGCTGGCGATTCACCCCTCCACTTT. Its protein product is CASSWTVAGDSPLHF.